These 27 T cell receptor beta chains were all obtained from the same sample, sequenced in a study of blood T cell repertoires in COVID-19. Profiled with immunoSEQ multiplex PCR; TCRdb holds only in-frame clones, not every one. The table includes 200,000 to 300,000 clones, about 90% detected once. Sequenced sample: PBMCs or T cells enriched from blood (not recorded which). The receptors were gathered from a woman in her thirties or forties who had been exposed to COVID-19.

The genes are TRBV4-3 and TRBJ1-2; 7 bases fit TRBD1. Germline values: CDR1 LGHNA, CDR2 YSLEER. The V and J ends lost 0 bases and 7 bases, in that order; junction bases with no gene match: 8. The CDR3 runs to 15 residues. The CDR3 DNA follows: TGCGCCAGCAGCCAAGAGAGGGGGCGGTCGTTTGGCTACACCTTC. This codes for CASSQERGRSFGYTF.

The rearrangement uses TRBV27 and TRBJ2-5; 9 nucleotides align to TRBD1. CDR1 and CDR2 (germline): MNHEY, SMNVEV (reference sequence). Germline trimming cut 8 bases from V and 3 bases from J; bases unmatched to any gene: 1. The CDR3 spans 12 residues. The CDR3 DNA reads TGTGCCAGCTGGGACAGGGAAGAGACCCAGTACTTC. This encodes CASWDREETQYF.

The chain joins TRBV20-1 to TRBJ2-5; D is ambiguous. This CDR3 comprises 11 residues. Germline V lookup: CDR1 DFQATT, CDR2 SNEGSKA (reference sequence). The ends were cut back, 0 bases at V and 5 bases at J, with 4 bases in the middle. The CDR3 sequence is CSARESETQYF. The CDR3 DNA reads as TGCAGTGCTAGAGAGAGCGAGACCCAGTACTTC.

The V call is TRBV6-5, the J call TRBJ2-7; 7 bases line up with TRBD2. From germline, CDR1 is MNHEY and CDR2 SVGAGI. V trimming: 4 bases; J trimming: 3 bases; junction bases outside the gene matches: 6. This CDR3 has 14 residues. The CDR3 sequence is CASSSGGSRYEQYF. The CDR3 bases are TGTGCCAGCAGTTCCGGGGGGAGCCGCTACGAGCAGTACTTC.

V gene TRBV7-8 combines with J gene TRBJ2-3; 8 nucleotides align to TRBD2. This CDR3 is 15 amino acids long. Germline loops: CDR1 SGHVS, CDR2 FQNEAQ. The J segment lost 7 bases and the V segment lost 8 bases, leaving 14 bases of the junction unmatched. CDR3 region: CASGVYSGARNTQYF. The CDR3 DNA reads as TGTGCCAGCGGGGTTTATAGCGGGGCCCGGAATACGCAGTATTTT. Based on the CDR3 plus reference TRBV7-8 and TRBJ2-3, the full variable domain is GAGVSQSPRYKVAKRGQDVALRCDPISGHVSLFWYQQALGQGPEFLTYFQNEAQLDKSGLPSDRFFAERPEGSVSTLKIQRTQQEDSAVYLCASGVYSGARNTQYFGPGTRLTVL.

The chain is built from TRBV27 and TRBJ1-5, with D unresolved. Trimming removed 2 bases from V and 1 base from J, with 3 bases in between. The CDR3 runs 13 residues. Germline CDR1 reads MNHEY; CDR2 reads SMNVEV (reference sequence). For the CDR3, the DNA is TGTGCCAGCAGTTTAGGCAGCAATCAGCCCCAGCATTTT. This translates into CASSLGSNQPQHF.

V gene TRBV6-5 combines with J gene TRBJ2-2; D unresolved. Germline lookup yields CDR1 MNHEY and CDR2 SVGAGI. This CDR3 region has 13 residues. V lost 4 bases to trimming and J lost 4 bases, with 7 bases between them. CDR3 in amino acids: CASSSRPTGELFF. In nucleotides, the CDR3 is TGTGCCAGCAGTTCCCGTCCCACCGGGGAGCTGTTTTTT.

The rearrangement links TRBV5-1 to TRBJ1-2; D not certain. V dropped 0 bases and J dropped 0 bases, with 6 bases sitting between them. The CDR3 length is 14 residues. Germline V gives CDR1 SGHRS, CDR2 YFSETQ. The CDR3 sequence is CASSLDSSNYGYTF. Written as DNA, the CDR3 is TGCGCCAGCAGCTTGGACAGCTCTAACTATGGCTACACCTTC.

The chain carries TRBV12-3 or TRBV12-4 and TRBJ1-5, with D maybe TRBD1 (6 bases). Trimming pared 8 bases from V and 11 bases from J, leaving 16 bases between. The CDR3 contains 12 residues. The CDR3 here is CASQDRPAAQHF. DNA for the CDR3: TGTGCCAGCCAAGACAGGCCCGCGGCCCAGCATTTT.

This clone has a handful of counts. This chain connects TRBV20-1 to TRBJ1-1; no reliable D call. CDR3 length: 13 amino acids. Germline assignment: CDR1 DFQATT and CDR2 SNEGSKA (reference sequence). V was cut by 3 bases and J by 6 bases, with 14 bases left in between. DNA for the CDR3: TGCAGTGCTAGTCCACAGTTATTACCTGAAGCTTTCTTT. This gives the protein CSASPQLLPEAFF.

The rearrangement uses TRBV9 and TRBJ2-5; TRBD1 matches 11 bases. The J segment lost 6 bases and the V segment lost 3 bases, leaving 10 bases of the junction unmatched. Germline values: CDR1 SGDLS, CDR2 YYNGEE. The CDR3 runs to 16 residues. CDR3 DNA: TGTGCCAGCAGCGCCGCCGGGACAGGGGGTATGAAGACCCAGTACTTC. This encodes CASSAAGTGGMKTQYF.

This CDR3 is CASSPGKSNQPQHF. DNA of the CDR3: TGTGCCAGCTCACCCGGGAAGTCCAATCAGCCCCAGCATTTT. This sequence joins TRBV18 and TRBJ1-5, with D unresolved. The CDR3 totals 14 residues. Germline CDR1 is KGHSH and CDR2 is LQKENI. Trimming shortened V by 3 bases and J by 3 bases, and 9 bases separated the two germline ends.

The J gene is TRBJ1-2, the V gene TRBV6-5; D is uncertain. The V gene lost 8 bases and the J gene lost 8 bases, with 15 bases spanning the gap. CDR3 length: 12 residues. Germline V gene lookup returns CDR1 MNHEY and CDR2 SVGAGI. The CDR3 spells CASLDFRRGYTF. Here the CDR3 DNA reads TGTGCCAGCTTGGACTTCCGAAGGGGCTACACCTTC.

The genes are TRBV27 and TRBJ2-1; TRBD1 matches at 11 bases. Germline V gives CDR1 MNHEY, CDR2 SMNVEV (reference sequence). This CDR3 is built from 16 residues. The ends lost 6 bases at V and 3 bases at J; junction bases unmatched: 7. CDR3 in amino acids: CASRDTGTGGYNEQFF. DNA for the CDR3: TGTGCCAGCAGAGACACCGGGACAGGGGGCTACAATGAGCAGTTCTTC.

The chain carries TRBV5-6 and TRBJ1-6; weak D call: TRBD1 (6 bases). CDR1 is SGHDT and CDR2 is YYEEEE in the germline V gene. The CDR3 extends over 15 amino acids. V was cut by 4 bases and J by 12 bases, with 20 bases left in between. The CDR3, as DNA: TGTGCCAGCAGCATTCGGACAGCCCCGTCGCAACCCCTCCACTTT. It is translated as CASSIRTAPSQPLHF.

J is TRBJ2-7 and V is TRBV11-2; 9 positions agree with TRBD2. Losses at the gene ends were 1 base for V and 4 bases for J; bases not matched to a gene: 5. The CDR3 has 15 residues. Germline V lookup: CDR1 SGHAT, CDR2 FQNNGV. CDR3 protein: CASSLGGGGAYEQYF. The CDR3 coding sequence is TGTGCCAGCAGCTTAGGAGGCGGGGGGGCGTACGAGCAGTACTTC.

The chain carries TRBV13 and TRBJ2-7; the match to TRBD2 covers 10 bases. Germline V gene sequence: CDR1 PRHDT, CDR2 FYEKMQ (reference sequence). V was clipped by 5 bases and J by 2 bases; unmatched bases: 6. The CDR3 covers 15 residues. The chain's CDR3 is CASSPQTSGTYEQYF. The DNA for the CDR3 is TGTGCCAGCAGCCCACAAACTAGCGGGACCTACGAGCAGTACTTC. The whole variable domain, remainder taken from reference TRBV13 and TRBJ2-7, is AAGVIQSPRHLIKEKRETATLKCYPIPRHDTVYWYQQGPGQDPQFLISFYEKMQSDKGSIPDRFSAQQFSDYHSELNMSSLELGDSALYFCASSPQTSGTYEQYFGPGTRLTVT.

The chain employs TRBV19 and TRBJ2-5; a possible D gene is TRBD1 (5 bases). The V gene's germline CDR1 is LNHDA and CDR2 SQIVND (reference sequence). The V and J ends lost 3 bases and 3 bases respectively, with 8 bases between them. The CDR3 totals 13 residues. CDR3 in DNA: TGTGCCAGTAGTATGGGGCAGAAAGAGACCCAGTACTTC. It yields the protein CASSMGQKETQYF.

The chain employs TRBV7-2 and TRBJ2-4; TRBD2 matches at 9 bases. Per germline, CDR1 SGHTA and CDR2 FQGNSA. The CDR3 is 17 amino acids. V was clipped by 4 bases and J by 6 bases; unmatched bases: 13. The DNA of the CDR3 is TGTGCCAGCAGCTCATGGTCTAGCGGGACCTGTCCAAACATTCAGTACTTC. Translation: CASSSWSSGTCPNIQYF.

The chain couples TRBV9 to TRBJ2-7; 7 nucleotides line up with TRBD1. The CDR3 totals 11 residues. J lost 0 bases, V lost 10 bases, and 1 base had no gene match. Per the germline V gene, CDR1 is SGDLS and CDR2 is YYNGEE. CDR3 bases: TGTGCCCACAGGGGCTCCTACGAGCAGTACGTC. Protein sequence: CAHRGSYEQYV.

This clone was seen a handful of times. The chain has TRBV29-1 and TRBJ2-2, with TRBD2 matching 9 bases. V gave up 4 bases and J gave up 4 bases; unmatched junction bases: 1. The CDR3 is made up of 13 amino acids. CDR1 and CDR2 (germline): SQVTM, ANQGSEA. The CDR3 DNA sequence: TGCAGCGTTGGTAGCGGGAGCACCGGGGAGCTGTTTTTT. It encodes CSVGSGSTGELFF.

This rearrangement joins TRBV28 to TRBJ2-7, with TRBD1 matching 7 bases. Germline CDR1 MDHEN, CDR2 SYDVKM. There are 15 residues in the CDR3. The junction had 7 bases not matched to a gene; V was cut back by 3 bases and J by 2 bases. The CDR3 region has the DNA TGTGCCAGCAGTTTGGGATTAGACAGGGCCTACGAGCAGTACTTC. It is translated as CASSLGLDRAYEQYF.

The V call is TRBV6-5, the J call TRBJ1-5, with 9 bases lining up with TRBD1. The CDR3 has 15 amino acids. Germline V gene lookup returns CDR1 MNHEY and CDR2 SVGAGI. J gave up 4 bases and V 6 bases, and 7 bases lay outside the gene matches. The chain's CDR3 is CASRGGTGWNQPQHF. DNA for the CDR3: TGTGCCAGCAGGGGCGGGACAGGGTGGAATCAGCCCCAGCATTTT.

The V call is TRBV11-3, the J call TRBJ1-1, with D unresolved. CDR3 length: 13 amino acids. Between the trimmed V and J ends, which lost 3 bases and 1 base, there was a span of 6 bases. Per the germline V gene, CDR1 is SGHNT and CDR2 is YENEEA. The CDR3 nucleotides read TGTGCCAGCAGCTTCTCTTCGAACACTGAAGCTTTCTTT. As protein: CASSFSSNTEAFF.

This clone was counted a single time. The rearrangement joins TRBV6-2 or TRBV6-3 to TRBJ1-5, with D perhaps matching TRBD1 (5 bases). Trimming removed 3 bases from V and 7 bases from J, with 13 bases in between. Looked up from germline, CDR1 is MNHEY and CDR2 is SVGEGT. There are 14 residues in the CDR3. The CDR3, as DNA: TGTGCCAGCAGTTATAGTGCAGGGTCCCAGCCCCAGCATTTT. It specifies CASSYSAGSQPQHF.

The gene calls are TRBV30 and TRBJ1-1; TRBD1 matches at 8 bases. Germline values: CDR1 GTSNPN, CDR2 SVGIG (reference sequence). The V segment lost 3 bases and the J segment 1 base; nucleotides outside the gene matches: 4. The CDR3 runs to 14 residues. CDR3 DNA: TGTGCCTGGAGAGGGGACAGGCGGAACACTGAAGCTTTCTTT. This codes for CAWRGDRRNTEAFF. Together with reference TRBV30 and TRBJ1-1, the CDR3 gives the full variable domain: SQTIHQWPATLVQPVGSPLSLECTVEGTSNPNLYWYRQAAGRGLQLLFYSVGIGQISSEVPQNLSASRPQDRQFILSSKKLLLSDSGFYLCAWRGDRRNTEAFFGQGTRLTVV.

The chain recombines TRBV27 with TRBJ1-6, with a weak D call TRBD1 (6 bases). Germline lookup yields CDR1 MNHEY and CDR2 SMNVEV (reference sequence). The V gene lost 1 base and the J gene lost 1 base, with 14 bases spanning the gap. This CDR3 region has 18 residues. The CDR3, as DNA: TGTGCCAGCAGTTTATTCCGGGGGGCAGTATCCTATAATTCACCCCTCCACTTT. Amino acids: CASSLFRGAVSYNSPLHF.